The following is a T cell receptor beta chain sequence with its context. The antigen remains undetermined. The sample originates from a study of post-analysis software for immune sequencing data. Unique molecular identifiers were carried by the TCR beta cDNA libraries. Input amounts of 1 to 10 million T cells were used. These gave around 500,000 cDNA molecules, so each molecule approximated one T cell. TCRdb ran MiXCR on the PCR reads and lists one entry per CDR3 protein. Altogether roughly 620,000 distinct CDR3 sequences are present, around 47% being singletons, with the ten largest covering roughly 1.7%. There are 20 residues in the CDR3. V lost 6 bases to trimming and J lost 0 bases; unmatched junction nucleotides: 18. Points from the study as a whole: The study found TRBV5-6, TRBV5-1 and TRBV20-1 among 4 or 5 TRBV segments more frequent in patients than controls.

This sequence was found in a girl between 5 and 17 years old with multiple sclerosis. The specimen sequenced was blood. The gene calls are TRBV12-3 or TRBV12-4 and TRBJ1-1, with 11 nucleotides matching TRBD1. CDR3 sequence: CASSLGQGETRGPMNTEAFF. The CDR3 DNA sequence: TGTGCCAGCAGCCTGGGACAGGGGGAGACCCGAGGGCCTATGAACACTGAAGCTTTCTTT.